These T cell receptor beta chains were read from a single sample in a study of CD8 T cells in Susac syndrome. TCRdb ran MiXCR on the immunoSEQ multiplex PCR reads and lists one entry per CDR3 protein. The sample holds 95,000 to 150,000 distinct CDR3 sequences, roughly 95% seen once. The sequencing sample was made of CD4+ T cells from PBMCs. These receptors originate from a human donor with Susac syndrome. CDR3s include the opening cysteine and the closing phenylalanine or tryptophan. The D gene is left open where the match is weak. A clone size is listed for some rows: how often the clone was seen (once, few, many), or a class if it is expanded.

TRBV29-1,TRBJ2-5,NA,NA,TGCAGCGTTGAGAGGCAGGCCCAGTACCAAGAGACCCAGTACTTC,CSVERQAQYQETQYF
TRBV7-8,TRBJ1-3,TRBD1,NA,TGTGCCAGCAGCACCGGGGACAGCAGAAACACCATATATTTT,CASSTGDSRNTIYF
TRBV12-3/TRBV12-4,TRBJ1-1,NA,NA,TGTGCCAGCAGTTTGGACACTGAAGCTTTCTTT,CASSLDTEAFF
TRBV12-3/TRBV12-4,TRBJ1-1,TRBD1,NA,TGTGCCAGCAGATCCGGGACAGGGAACACTGAAGCTTTCTTT,CASRSGTGNTEAFF
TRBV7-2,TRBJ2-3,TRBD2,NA,TGTGCCAGCAGCTCCCCGGGACTAAGCACAGATACGCAGTATTTT,CASSSPGLSTDTQYF
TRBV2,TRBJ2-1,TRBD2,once,TGTGCCAGCACTAGGGGACTAGCTTACAATGAGCAGTTCTTC,CASTRGLAYNEQFF
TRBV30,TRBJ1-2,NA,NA,TGTGCCTGGAGTCCCTCGCCGACCAGCTACACCTTC,CAWSPSPTSYTF
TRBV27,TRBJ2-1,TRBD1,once,TGTGCCAGCAGTTTATCGACAGGGGGGAATGAGCAGTTCTTC,CASSLSTGGNEQFF
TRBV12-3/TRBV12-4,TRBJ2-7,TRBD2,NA,TGTGCCAGCCAAAGGGGGACTAGCGGAACCTACGAGCAGTACTTC,CASQRGTSGTYEQYF
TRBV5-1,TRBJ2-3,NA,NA,TGCGCCAGCAGCCGGGCGGCAGAGTGGGATACGCAGTATTTT,CASSRAAEWDTQYF
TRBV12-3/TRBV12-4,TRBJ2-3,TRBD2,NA,TGTGCCAGCAGTTTAGGTCGGGAGGTGGGGGCGCAGTATTTT,CASSLGREVGAQYF
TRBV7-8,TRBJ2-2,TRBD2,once,TGTGCCAGCAGCCTCGGGACTAGCGGGAAAGAGCTGTTTTTT,CASSLGTSGKELFF
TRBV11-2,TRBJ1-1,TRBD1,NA,TGTGCCAGCAGCCCTCGGACAGGATATGAAGCTTTCTTT,CASSPRTGYEAFF
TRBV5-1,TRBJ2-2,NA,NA,TGCGCCAGCAGCTTGGTGACTGCAAACACCGGGGAGCTGTTTTTT,CASSLVTANTGELFF
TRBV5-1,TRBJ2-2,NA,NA,TGCGCCAGCAGCTTCATTAACACCGGGGAGCTGTTTTTT,CASSFINTGELFF
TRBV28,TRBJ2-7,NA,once,TGTGCCAGCAGTCCCTTCCGGGGAGGCTACGAGCAGTACTTC,CASSPFRGGYEQYF
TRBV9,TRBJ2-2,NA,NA,TGTGCCAGCAGCGTCTGGGGGGACACCGGGGAGCTGTTTTTT,CASSVWGDTGELFF
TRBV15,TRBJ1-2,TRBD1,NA,TGTGCCACCAGCACCCTACAGGGGGTGACGGCTGGCTACACCTTC,CATSTLQGVTAGYTF
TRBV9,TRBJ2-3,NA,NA,TGTGCCAGCAGCGTACTGGGACGCACAGATACGCAGTATTTT,CASSVLGRTDTQYF
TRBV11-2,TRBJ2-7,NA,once,TGTGCCAGCAGCTTAAGGCCAGCTTCCTACGAGCAGTACTTC,CASSLRPASYEQYF
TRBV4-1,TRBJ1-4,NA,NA,TGCGCCAGCAGCCGATACATGGCAACTAATGAAAAACTGTTTTTT,CASSRYMATNEKLFF
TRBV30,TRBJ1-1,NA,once,TGTGCCTGGAGTGTAAGCGTCACCAGAAACACTGAAGCTTTCTTT,CAWSVSVTRNTEAFF
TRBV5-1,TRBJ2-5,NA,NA,TGCGCCAGCAGCTCACAGCTCCTTATCCAAGAGACCCAGTACTTC,CASSSQLLIQETQYF
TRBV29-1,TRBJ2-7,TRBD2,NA,TGCAGCGCCACTAGCGGGTCCCAAGGGCAGTACTTC,CSATSGSQGQYF
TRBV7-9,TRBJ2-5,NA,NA,TGTGCCAGCAGCTTAAGGACAAAGCAAGAGACCCAGTACTTC,CASSLRTKQETQYF
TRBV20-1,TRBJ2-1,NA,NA,TGCAGTGCTCCGGGCCGGGATACCTACAATGAGCAGTTCTTC,CSAPGRDTYNEQFF
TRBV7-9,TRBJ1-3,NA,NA,TGTGCCAGCCTTATCTCTGCCGGAAACACCATATATTTT,CASLISAGNTIYF
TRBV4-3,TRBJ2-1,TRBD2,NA,TGCGCCAGCAGCCAAGTGACAGGGACTAGCGGGGCGAATGAGCAGTTCTTC,CASSQVTGTSGANEQFF
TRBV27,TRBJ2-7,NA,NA,TGTGCCAGCCAGACCCGGTCAAAAACCTACGAGCAGTACTTC,CASQTRSKTYEQYF
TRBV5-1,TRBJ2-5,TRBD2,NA,TGCGCCAGCAGCTTGGTGGGACTAGCGGCCCGGGAGACCCAGTACTTC,CASSLVGLAARETQYF
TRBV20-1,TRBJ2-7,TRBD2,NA,TGCAGTGCTAAGGGGGACCATGGACTAGCGGGAATCTACGAGCAGTACTTC,CSAKGDHGLAGIYEQYF
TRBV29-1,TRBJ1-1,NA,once,TGCAGCGTTGTTCAGGGTGACACTGAAGCTTTCTTT,CSVVQGDTEAFF
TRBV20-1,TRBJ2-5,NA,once,TGCAGTGCTACTATCGGAGAAAGAGAGACCCAGTACTTC,CSATIGERETQYF
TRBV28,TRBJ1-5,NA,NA,TGTGCCAGCGGGAACAGCAATCAGCCCCAGCATTTT,CASGNSNQPQHF
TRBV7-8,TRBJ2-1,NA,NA,TGTGCCAGCAGCCTAAGGTTCTCCTACAATGAGCAGTTCTTC,CASSLRFSYNEQFF
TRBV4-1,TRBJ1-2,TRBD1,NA,TGCGCCAGCAGCTCCCGGGACAGGGGAGTCGGCTACACCTTC,CASSSRDRGVGYTF
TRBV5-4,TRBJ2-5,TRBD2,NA,TGTGCCAGCAAAACGACTAGCGGGAGGGGGGAGACCCAGTACTTC,CASKTTSGRGETQYF
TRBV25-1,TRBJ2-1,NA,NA,TGTGCCAGCAGTGCCCCCAACTCCTACAATGAGCAGTTCTTC,CASSAPNSYNEQFF
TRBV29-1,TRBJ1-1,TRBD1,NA,TGCAGCGCCACCGGGACAGGGGTTACTGTAGCTTTCTTT,CSATGTGVTVAFF
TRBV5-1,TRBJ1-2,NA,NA,TGCGCCAGCCGCTATGAGGGACCGGCCTATGGCTACACCTTC,CASRYEGPAYGYTF
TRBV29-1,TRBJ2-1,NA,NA,TGCAGCGTACTCCTCAGGGGCGGCTCCTACAATGAGCAGTTCTTC,CSVLLRGGSYNEQFF
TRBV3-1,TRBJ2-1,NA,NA,TGTGCCAGCAGCCGGGCGACTCCTGGTGAGCAGTTCTTC,CASSRATPGEQFF
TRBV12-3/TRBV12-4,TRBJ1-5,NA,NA,TGTGCCAGCAGTTGGGGGACTGCGGCGAATCAGCCCCAGCATTTT,CASSWGTAANQPQHF